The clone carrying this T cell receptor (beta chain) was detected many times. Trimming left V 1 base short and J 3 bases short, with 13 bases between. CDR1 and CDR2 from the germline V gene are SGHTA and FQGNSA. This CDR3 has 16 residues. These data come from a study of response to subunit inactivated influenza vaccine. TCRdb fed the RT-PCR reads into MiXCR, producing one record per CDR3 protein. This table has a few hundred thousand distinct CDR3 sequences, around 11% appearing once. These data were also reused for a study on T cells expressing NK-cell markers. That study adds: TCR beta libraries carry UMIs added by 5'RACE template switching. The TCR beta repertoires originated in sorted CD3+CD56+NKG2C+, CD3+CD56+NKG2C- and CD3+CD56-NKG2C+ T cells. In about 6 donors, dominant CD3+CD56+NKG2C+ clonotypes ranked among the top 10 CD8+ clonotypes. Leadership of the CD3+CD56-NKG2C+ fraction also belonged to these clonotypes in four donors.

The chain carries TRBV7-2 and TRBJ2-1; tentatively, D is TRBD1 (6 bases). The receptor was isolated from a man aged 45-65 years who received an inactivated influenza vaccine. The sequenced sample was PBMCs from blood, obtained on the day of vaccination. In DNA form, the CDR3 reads TGTGCCAGCAGCTTAGGAGGGACAATCTACTACAATGAGCAGTTCTTC. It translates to CASSLGGTIYYNEQFF.